The 10 T cell receptor beta chains reported below all come from one sample, sequenced in a study of shared clonotypes between healthy human individuals. CD8 cells classed as naive were CD45RO-negative and positively selected for CCR7, excluding terminally differentiated effector memory CD45RA+ cells. Assay: immunoSEQ multiplex PCR; the TCRdb copy retains only in-frame clones and omits some. The sample holds about 2,100,000 clones, 85% to 95% seen once. Sample: naive CD8+ T cells from PBMCs. The receptors here all came from a man aged 18-30 years in good health. Some clones in this sample may be carry-over from other donors' samples.

The V gene is TRBV2, the J gene TRBJ2-5; 7 nucleotides match TRBD1. Trimming removed 4 bases from V and 3 bases from J; junction bases left unmatched: 8. CDR3 length equals 15 residues. Germline values: CDR1 SNHLY, CDR2 FYNNEI. The CDR3, as DNA: TGTGCCAGCAGTGGAACGACAGGGAATGAAGAGACCCAGTACTTC. Its protein product is CASSGTTGNEETQYF. Using reference TRBV2 and TRBJ2-5 for the parts outside the CDR3, the full variable domain is EPEVTQTPSHQVTQMGQEVILRCVPISNHLYFYWYRQILGQKVEFLVSFYNNEISEKSEIFDDQFSVERPDGSNFTLKIRSTKLEDSAMYFCASSGTTGNEETQYFGPGTRLLVL.

The chain couples TRBV7-2 to TRBJ2-1, with TRBD2 as a possible D gene (6 bases). CDR1 is SGHTA and CDR2 is FQGNSA in the germline V gene. The CDR3 covers 13 residues. V shed 3 bases and J shed 9 bases, with 12 bases lying between them. The CDR3 region has the DNA TGTGCCAGCAGCTTCGCGTCTAGCGCTGAGCAGTTCTTC. This translates into CASSFASSAEQFF.

The chain joins TRBV11-1 to TRBJ2-7, with D perhaps matching TRBD1 (6 bases). CDR3 length equals 14 residues. The germline V gene encodes CDR1 SGHAT and CDR2 FQDESV (reference sequence). Trimming took 0 bases from V and 0 from J, leaving 6 bases between them. The CDR3 protein is CASSLADSSYEQYF. As DNA, the CDR3 is TGTGCCAGCAGCTTAGCGGACAGCTCCTACGAGCAGTACTTC.

The V gene is TRBV7-2, the J gene TRBJ1-1; 8 bases fit TRBD1. The V segment lost 5 bases and the J segment 2 bases; nucleotides outside the gene matches: 7. CDR3 length: 15 amino acids. The germline CDR1 and CDR2 sequences are SGHTA and FQGNSA. CDR3 sequence reads: CASSNRDRLNTEAFF. In nucleotides, the CDR3 is TGTGCCAGCAGCAACCGGGACAGGTTAAACACTGAAGCTTTCTTT. Full variable domain (rest looked up from reference TRBV7-2 and TRBJ1-1): GAGVSQSPSNKVTEKGKDVELRCDPISGHTALYWYRQSLGQGLEFLIYFQGNSAPDKSGLPSDRFSAERTGGSVSTLTIQRTQQEDSAVYLCASSNRDRLNTEAFFGQGTRLTVV.

The chain couples TRBV5-8 to TRBJ1-1; no definite D call. V lost 10 bases, J lost 8 bases, and 15 bases lay in between. This CDR3 comprises 11 residues. CDR1 is SGHTS, CDR2 YDEGEE, per germline. The CDR3 nucleotides read TGTGCCTTTCACAAGGGAGGGGAAGCTTTCTTT. Its translation: CAFHKGGEAFF. The whole variable domain, filled in from reference TRBV5-8 and TRBJ1-1, reads EAGVTQSPTHLIKTRGQQATLRCSPISGHTSVYWYQQALGLGLQFLLWYDEGEERNRGNFPPRFSGRQFPNYSSELNVNALELEDSALYLCAFHKGGEAFFGQGTRLTVV.

The V gene is TRBV4-1, the J gene TRBJ1-2, with 8 bases lining up with TRBD1. Losses at the gene ends were 6 bases for V and 5 bases for J; bases not matched to a gene: 8. The length of the CDR3 is 14 residues. Germline-derived CDR1 and CDR2 are MGHRA and YSYEKL. CDR3 coding DNA: TGCGCCAGCAGTACAACAGGGGGAGCGTATGGCTACACCTTC. This codes for CASSTTGGAYGYTF.

The rearrangement joins TRBV27 to TRBJ1-1; the D is unclear. V lost 0 bases and J 5 bases, leaving 13 bases between the germline ends. Germline V lookup: CDR1 MNHEY, CDR2 SMNVEV (reference sequence). The CDR3 sequence is 15 residues long. For the CDR3, the DNA is TGTGCCAGCAGTTTATCCATGGGCCCCGCTACTGAAGCTTTCTTT. Translating gives CASSLSMGPATEAFF.

The chain carries TRBV11-2 and TRBJ1-2; D ambiguous. With 1 base removed from V and 3 bases from J, the gap between germline ends came to 9 bases. Germline loops: CDR1 SGHAT, CDR2 FQNNGV. The CDR3 totals 14 residues. CDR3 DNA sequence: TGTGCCAGCAGCTTAGGAGCATTGGACTATGGCTACACCTTC. Translated, it gives CASSLGALDYGYTF. The full variable domain, in which reference TRBV11-2 and TRBJ1-2 provide the parts outside the CDR3, is EAGVAQSPRYKIIEKRQSVAFWCNPISGHATLYWYQQILGQGPKLLIQFQNNGVVDDSQLPKDRFSAERLKGVDSTLKIQPAKLEDSAVYLCASSLGALDYGYTFGSGTRLTVV.

The chain employs TRBV7-9 and TRBJ2-7; 7 positions agree with TRBD1. Looked up from germline, CDR1 is SEHNR and CDR2 is FQNEAQ (reference sequence). V was pared by 4 bases and J by 2 bases, with 5 bases of the junction left unmatched. The CDR3 consists of 14 residues. The CDR3 nucleotides are TGTGCCAGCAGCTCGGACAGGATGGCCTACGAGCAGTACTTC. Translating it yields CASSSDRMAYEQYF.

The gene calls are TRBV25-1 and TRBJ1-1; tentatively, D is TRBD1 (6 bases). The length of the CDR3 is 12 residues. The ends were cut back, 3 bases at V and 8 bases at J, with 10 bases in the middle. Germline V gene sequence: CDR1 MGHDK, CDR2 SYGVNS. CDR3 region: CASSDKDREAFF. As DNA, the CDR3 is TGTGCCAGCAGTGACAAGGACAGAGAAGCTTTCTTT.